These 11 T cell receptor beta chains were sequenced from one sample in a study of blood T cell repertoires in COVID-19. TCRdb's table, derived via immunoSEQ multiplex PCR, lists solely in-frame clones and lacks some. Of around 250,000 clones detected, 90% to 95% appear once; the ten largest clones hold 1% to 1.5%. The sample taken for sequencing was PBMCs or T cells enriched from blood (not recorded which). The receptors originated from a human donor in a cohort exposed to, infected with or recovered from COVID-19 (not recorded which). The donor label of this sample is uncertain.

This chain connects TRBV5-4 to TRBJ1-5; 9 bases map to TRBD1. Germline assignment: CDR1 SGHNT and CDR2 YYREEE (reference sequence). The CDR3 is made up of 16 amino acids. V dropped 1 base and J dropped 2; count of bases not matched to a gene: 4. This chain's CDR3 is CASSLLRTGGNQPQHF. The CDR3 nucleotides are TGTGCCAGCAGCTTGCTCCGGACAGGGGGCAATCAGCCCCAGCATTTT.

The chain couples TRBV6-5 to TRBJ1-2; a possible D gene is TRBD1 (5 bases). Per germline, CDR1 MNHEY and CDR2 SVGAGI. The V gene lost 2 bases and the J gene lost 7 bases, with 8 bases spanning the gap. The CDR3 has 12 residues. The CDR3: CASSYGGIGYTF. The DNA of the CDR3 is TGTGCCAGCAGTTACGGGGGGATTGGCTACACCTTC.

V gene TRBV2 combines with J gene TRBJ2-5; TRBD1 matches 7 bases. The junction had 10 bases not matched to a gene; V was cut back by 11 bases and J by 4 bases. The CDR3 is 13 amino acids. CDR1 and CDR2 (germline): SNHLY, FYNNEI. The CDR3 sequence is CAGRQGWGETQYF. CDR3 nucleotide sequence: TGTGCCGGACGACAGGGATGGGGAGAGACCCAGTACTTC.

The chain uses TRBV29-1 and TRBJ1-1, with a weak D call TRBD1 (5 bases). Trimming took 0 bases from V and 4 from J, leaving 9 bases between them. The CDR3 loop spans 13 amino acids. The V gene's germline CDR1 is SQVTM and CDR2 ANQGSEA. The CDR3 nucleotides are TGCAGCGTTGAAGACCAGGGTAGCACTGAAGCTTTCTTT. Translation gives CSVEDQGSTEAFF.

J is TRBJ2-1 and V is TRBV19; no definite D call. Germline CDR1 reads LNHDA; CDR2 reads SQIVND (reference sequence). CDR3 size: 14 residues. V was shortened by 5 bases and J by 1 base, with 9 bases between the two germline ends. This CDR3 reads CASSLPGSYNEQFF. CDR3 DNA: TGTGCCAGTAGTCTACCAGGATCCTACAATGAGCAGTTCTTC.

This chain connects TRBV4-1 to TRBJ2-2, with 7 bases identical to TRBD1. V lost 0 bases and J lost 6; bases outside the gene matches: 7. Germline V gene sequence: CDR1 MGHRA, CDR2 YSYEKL. The CDR3 runs 16 residues. The DNA of the CDR3 is TGCGCCAGCAGCCAAGAACAGGGGCCTCCTTCCGGGGAGCTGTTTTTT. It yields the protein CASSQEQGPPSGELFF.

The V and J genes are TRBV6-2 or TRBV6-3 and TRBJ2-3; 7 positions agree with TRBD2. The germline V gene encodes CDR1 MNHEY and CDR2 SVGEGT. V lost 6 bases and J lost 6; bases outside the gene matches: 6. CDR3 size: 13 residues. CDR3 nucleotides: TGTGCCAGCAGCCGACTAGCATGGGATACGCAGTATTTT. The encoded protein is CASSRLAWDTQYF.

The rearrangement links TRBV5-1 to TRBJ2-5; possibly TRBD1 for D (6 bases). The CDR3 totals 14 residues. Germline V gene lookup returns CDR1 SGHRS and CDR2 YFSETQ. V was pared by 4 bases and J by 2 bases, with 12 bases between. The DNA for the CDR3 is TGCGCCAGCAGCCCCGCCAGGGGACAAGAGACCCAGTACTTC. Protein: CASSPARGQETQYF.

The V call is TRBV19, the J call TRBJ2-7; D call uncertain. V was cut by 6 bases and J by 3 bases, with 12 bases left in between. Germline assignment: CDR1 LNHDA and CDR2 SQIVND (reference sequence). This CDR3 has 13 residues. The CDR3 is CASSPRHSYEQYF. For the CDR3, the DNA is TGTGCCAGTAGCCCCAGGCACAGCTACGAGCAGTACTTC.

The chain couples TRBV27 to TRBJ1-5; TRBD1 matches at 9 bases. Per the germline V gene, CDR1 is MNHEY and CDR2 is SMNVEV (reference sequence). V was pared by 3 bases and J by 7 bases, with 4 bases of the junction left unmatched. CDR3 size: 14 residues. CDR3 loop: CASSFTGGGQPQHF. DNA of the CDR3: TGTGCCAGCAGTTTCACAGGGGGCGGCCAGCCCCAGCATTTT.

The chain uses TRBV28 and TRBJ2-7, with 8 bases that match TRBD1. The V gene end was trimmed by 5 bases and the J gene end by 5 bases; junction bases not matched to a gene: 8. Germline CDR1 is MDHEN and CDR2 is SYDVKM. This CDR3 has 14 amino acids. CDR3 in amino acids: CASSKGQGGDEQYF. The CDR3 DNA reads as TGTGCCAGCAGTAAAGGACAGGGCGGGGACGAGCAGTACTTC. Based on the CDR3 plus reference TRBV28 and TRBJ2-7, the full variable domain is DVKVTQSSRYLVKRTGEKVFLECVQDMDHENMFWYRQDPGLGLRLIYFSYDVKMKEKGDIPEGYSVSREKKERFSLILESASTNQTSMYLCASSKGQGGDEQYFGPGTRLTVT.